This paragraph covers one T cell receptor (beta chain) sequence. What it recognizes is unknown. Generated by immunoSEQ multiplex PCR, the TCRdb table keeps only in-frame clones and is missing some. The table has roughly 50,000 clones, about 83% seen once. This sample is part of a study of T cells in localized non-small cell lung cancer. Study observations and caveats: In adjacent lung appeared a median 57 of the top 100 tumor clones. Measurement of T cell clonality placed uninvolved adjacent lung highest, above the level in tumor.

Germline-derived CDR1 and CDR2 are SGHDN and FVKESK. V dropped 4 bases and J dropped 1 base, with 16 bases sitting between them. The CDR3 has 16 residues. Sequences were derived from peripheral blood, sampled before any cancer treatment. The J gene is TRBJ1-2, the V gene TRBV14; tentative D call: TRBD1 (6 bases). This clonotype was obtained from an older female donor with stage II squamous cell lung carcinoma. The CDR3 region is CASSPYGQPVNYGYTF. For the CDR3, the DNA is TGTGCCAGCAGCCCATATGGACAGCCCGTTAACTATGGCTACACCTTC.